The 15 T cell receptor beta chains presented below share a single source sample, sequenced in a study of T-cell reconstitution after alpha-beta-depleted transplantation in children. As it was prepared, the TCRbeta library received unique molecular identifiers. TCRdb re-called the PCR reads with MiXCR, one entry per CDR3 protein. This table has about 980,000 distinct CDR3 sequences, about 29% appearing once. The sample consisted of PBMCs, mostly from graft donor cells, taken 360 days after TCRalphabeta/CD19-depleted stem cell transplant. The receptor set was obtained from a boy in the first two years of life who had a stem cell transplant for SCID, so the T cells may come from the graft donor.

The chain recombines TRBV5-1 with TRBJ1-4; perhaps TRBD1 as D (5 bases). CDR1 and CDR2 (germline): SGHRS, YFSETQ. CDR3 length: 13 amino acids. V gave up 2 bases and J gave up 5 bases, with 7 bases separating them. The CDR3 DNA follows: TGCGCCAGCAGCTTCAGACAGAATGAAAAACTGTTTTTT. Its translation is CASSFRQNEKLFF.

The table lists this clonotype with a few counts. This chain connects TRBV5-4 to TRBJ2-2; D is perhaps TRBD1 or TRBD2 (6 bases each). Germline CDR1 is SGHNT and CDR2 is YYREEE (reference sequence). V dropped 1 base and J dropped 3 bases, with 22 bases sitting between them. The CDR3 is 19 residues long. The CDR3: CASSLKVGPGGGYTGELFF. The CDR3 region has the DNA TGTGCCAGCAGCTTGAAAGTTGGCCCCGGGGGCGGGTACACCGGGGAGCTGTTTTTT.

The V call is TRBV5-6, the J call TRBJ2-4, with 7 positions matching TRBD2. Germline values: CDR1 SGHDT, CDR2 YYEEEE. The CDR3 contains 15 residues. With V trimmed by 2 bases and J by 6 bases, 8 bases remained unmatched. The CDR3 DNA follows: TGTGCCAGCAGCTTTGGGTCCCTAGCGGTAAACATTCAGTACTTC. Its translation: CASSFGSLAVNIQYF.

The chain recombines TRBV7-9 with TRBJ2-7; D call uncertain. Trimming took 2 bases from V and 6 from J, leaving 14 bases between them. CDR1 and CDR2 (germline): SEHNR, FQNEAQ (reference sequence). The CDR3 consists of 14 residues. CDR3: CASSLSLSTGEQYF. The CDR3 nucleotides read TGTGCCAGCAGCTTAAGCCTCTCTACGGGCGAGCAGTACTTC. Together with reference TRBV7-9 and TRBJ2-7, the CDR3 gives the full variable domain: DTGVSQNPRHKITKRGQNVTFRCDPISEHNRLYWYRQTLGQGPEFLTYFQNEAQLEKSRLLSDRFSAERPKGSFSTLEIQRTEQGDSAMYLCASSLSLSTGEQYFGPGTRLTVT.

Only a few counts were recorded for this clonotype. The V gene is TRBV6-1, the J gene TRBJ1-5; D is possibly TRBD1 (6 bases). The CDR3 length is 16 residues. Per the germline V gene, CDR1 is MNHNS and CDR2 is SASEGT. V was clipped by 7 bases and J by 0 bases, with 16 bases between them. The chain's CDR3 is CASTRTQGYSNQPQHF. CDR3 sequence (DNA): TGTGCCAGCACCCGAACACAGGGCTATAGCAATCAGCCCCAGCATTTT.

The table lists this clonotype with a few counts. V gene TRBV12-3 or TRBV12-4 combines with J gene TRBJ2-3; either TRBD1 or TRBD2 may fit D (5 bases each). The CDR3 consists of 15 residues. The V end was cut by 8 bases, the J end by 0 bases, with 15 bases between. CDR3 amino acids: CASGKRGVSTDTQYF. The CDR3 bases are TGTGCCAGCGGGAAACGAGGGGTTAGCACAGATACGCAGTATTTT.

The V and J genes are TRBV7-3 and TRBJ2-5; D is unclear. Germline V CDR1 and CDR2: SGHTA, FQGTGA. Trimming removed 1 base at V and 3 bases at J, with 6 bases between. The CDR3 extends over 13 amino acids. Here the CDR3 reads CASSLRHEETQYF. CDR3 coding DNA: TGTGCCAGCAGCTTAAGGCACGAAGAGACCCAGTACTTC.

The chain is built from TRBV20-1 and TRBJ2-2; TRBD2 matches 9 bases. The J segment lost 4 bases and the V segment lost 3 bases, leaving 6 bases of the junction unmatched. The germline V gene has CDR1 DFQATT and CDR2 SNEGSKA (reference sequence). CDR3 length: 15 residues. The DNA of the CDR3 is TGCAGTGCTAGGGTAGCGGGGGCGATCACCGGGGAGCTGTTTTTT. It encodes CSARVAGAITGELFF.

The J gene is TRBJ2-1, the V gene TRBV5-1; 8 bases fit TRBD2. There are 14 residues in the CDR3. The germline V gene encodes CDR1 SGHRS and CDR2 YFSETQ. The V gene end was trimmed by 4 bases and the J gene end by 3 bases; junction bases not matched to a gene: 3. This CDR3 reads CASSASGFYNEQFF. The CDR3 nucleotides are TGCGCCAGCAGCGCTAGCGGGTTCTACAATGAGCAGTTCTTC.

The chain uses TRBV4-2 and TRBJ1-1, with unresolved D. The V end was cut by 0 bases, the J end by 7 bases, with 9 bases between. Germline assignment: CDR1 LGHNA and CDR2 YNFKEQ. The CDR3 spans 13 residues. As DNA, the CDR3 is TGTGCCAGCAGCCAAGAGGAGGGATTTGAAGCTTTCTTT. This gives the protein CASSQEEGFEAFF.

CDR3 sequence (DNA): TGTGCCAGCAGCTTATGGTTTAATCAGGGGTCGAGCACAGATACGCAGTATTTT. Translating gives CASSLWFNQGSSTDTQYF. The chain joins TRBV7-8 to TRBJ2-3; D perhaps matches TRBD1 (6 bases). V shed 2 bases and J shed 0 bases, with 18 bases lying between them. Germline values: CDR1 SGHVS, CDR2 FQNEAQ. CDR3 length: 18 residues.

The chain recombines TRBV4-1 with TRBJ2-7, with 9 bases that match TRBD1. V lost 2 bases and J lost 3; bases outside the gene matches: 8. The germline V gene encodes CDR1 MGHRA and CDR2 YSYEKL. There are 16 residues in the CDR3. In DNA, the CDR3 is TGCGCCAGCAGCCAAAACCGGGGACAGGGAGGCTACGAGCAGTACTTC. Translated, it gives CASSQNRGQGGYEQYF.

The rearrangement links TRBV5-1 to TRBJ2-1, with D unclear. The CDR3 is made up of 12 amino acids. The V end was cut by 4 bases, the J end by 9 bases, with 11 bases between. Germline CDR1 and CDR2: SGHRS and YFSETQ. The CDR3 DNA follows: TGCGCCAGCAGCCCGGATTGGTCTGAGCAGTTCTTC. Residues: CASSPDWSEQFF.

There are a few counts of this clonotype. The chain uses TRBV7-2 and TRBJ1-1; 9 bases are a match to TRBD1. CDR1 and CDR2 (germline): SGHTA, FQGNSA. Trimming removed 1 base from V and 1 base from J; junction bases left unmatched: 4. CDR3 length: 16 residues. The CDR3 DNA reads TGTGCCAGCAGCTTAGGGGACAGGGTGCCGAACACTGAAGCTTTCTTT. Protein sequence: CASSLGDRVPNTEAFF.

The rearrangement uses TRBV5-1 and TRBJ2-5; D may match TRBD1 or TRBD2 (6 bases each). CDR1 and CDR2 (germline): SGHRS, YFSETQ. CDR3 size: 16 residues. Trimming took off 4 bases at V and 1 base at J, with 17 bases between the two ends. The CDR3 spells CASSPPLGGLQETQYF. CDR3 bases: TGCGCCAGCAGCCCCCCTTTGGGGGGCCTCCAAGAGACCCAGTACTTC.